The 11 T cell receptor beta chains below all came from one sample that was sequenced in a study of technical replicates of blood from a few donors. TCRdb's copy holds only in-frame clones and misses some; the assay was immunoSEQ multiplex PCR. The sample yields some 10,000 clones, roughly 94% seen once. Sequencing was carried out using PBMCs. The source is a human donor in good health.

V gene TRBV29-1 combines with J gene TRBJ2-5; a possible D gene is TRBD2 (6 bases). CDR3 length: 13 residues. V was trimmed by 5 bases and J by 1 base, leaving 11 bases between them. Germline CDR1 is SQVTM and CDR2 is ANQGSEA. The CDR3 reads CSVYFGGQETQYF. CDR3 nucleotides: TGCAGCGTTTACTTCGGGGGCCAAGAGACCCAGTACTTC.

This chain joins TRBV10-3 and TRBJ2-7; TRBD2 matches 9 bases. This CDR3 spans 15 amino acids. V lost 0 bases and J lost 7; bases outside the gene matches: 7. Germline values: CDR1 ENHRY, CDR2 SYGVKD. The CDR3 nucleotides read TGTGCCATCAGTGAGTCAGTAGCGGGAGTCGGGGAGCAGTACTTC. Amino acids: CAISESVAGVGEQYF.

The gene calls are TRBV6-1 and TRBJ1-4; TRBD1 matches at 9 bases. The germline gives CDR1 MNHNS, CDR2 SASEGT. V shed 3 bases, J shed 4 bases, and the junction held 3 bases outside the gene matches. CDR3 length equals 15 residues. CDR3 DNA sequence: TGTGCCAGCAGTGACCTGACAGGGGGTAATGAAAAACTGTTTTTT. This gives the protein CASSDLTGGNEKLFF.

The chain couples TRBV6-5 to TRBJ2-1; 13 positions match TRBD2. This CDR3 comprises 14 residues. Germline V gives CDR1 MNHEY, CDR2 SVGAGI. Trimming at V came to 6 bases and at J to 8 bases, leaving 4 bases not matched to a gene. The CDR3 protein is CASRWTSGRDEQFF. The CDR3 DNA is TGTGCCAGCAGATGGACTAGCGGGAGAGATGAGCAGTTCTTC.

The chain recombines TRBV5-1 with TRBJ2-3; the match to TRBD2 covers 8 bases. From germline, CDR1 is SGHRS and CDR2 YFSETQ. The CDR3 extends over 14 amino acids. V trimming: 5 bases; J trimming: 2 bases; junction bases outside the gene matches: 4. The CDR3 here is CASRERGNTDTQYF. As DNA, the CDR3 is TGCGCCAGCAGAGAGCGGGGGAACACAGATACGCAGTATTTT.

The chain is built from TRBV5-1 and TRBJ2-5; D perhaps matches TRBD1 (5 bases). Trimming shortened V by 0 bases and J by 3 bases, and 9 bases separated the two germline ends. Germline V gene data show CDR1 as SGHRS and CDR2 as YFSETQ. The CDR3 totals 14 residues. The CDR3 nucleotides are TGCGCCAGCAGCTTGGCCAGGGAAAAAGAGACCCAGTACTTC. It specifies CASSLAREKETQYF.

DNA for the CDR3: TGTGCCAGCAGTGCTAATAACAGGGGGCCCTACGAGCAGTACTTC. Protein sequence: CASSANNRGPYEQYF. The V gene is TRBV2, the J gene TRBJ2-7; TRBD1 aligns across 9 bases. This CDR3 contains 15 residues. Germline CDR1 SNHLY, CDR2 FYNNEI. V lost 4 bases to trimming and J lost 2 bases; unmatched junction nucleotides: 6.

The CDR3 reads CASSGATSYTGELFF. In DNA form, the CDR3 reads TGTGCCAGCAGTGGGGCGACTAGCTACACCGGGGAGCTGTTTTTT. The rearrangement uses TRBV2 and TRBJ2-2; 7 bases fit TRBD2. Germline trimming cut 4 bases from V and 3 bases from J; bases unmatched to any gene: 5. Looked up from germline, CDR1 is SNHLY and CDR2 is FYNNEI. The CDR3 covers 15 residues.

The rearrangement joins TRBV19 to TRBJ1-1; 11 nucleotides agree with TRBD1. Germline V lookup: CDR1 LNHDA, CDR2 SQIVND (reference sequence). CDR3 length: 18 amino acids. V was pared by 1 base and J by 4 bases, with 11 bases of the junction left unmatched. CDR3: CASSIAGTGGAAVTEAFF. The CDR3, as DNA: TGTGCCAGTAGTATAGCGGGGACAGGGGGTGCAGCCGTCACTGAAGCTTTCTTT.

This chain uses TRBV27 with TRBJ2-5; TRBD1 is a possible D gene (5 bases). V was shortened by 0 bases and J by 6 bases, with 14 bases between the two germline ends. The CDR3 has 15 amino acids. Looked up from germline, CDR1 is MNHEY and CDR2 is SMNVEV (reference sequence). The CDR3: CASSLSNPQGKTQYF. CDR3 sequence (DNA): TGTGCCAGCAGTTTATCGAATCCCCAGGGCAAGACCCAGTACTTC.

The DNA of the CDR3 is TGTGCCACCAGCGACGACCGGGACAGGGGAGGCGAGCAGTACTTC. Protein sequence: CATSDDRDRGGEQYF. The J gene is TRBJ2-7, the V gene TRBV15; TRBD1 matches at 10 bases. The CDR3 is 15 amino acids. V lost 5 bases, J lost 6 bases, and 10 bases stayed unmatched. In germline, CDR1 is LNHNV, CDR2 YYDKDF (reference sequence). Based on the CDR3 plus reference TRBV15 and TRBJ2-7, the full variable domain is DAMVIQNPRYQVTQFGKPVTLSCSQTLNHNVMYWYQQKSSQAPKLLFHYYDKDFNNEADTPDNFQSRRPNTSFCFLDIRSPGLGDTAMYLCATSDDRDRGGEQYFGPGTRLTVT.